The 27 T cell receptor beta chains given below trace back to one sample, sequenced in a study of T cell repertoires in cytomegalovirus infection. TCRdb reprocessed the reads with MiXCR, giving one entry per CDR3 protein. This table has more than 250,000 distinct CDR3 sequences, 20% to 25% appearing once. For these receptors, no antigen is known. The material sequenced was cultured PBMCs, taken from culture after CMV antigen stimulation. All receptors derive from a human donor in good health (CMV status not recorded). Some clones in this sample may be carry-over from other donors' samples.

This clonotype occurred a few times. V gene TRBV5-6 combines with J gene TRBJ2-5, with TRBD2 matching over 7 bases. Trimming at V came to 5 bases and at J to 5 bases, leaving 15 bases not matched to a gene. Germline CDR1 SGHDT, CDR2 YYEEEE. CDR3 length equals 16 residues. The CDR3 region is CASSSSRGEIGETQYF. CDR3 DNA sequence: TGTGCCAGCAGTTCCTCCCGGGGGGAGATAGGGGAGACCCAGTACTTC. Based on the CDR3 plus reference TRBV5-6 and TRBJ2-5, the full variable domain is DAGVTQSPTHLIKTRGQQVTLRCSPKSGHDTVSWYQQALGQGPQFIFQYYEEEERQRGNFPDRFSGHQFPNYSSELNVNALLLGDSALYLCASSSSRGEIGETQYFGPGTRLLVL.

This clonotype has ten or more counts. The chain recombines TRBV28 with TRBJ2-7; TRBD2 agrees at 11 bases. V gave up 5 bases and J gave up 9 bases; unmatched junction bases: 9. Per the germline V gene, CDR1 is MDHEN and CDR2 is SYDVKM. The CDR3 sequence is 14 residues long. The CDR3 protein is CASSDILAGARQYF. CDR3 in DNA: TGTGCCAGCAGTGACATACTAGCGGGAGCTCGGCAGTACTTC.

The CDR3 nucleotides are TGTGCCAGTAGTAGGGGACGGAGTAACTCCGGGGAGCTGTTTTTT. It translates to CASSRGRSNSGELFF. The gene calls are TRBV19 and TRBJ2-2; D is tentatively TRBD1 or TRBD2 (5 bases each). The germline V gene has CDR1 LNHDA and CDR2 SQIVND (reference sequence). The V end was cut by 4 bases, the J end by 6 bases, with 15 bases between. The CDR3 is 15 residues long.

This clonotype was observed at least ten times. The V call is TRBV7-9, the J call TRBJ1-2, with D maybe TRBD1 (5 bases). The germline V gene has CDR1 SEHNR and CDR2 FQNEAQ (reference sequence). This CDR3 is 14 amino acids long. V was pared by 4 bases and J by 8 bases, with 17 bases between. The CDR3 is CASSSRGGWAGYTF. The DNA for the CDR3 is TGTGCCAGCAGCTCCCGCGGGGGATGGGCCGGCTACACCTTC.

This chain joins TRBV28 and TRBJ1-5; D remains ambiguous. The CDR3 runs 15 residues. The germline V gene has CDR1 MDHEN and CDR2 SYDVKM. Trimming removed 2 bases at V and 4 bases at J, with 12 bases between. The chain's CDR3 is CASSLAAGPNQPQHF. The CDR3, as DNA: TGTGCCAGCAGTTTAGCGGCAGGTCCTAATCAGCCCCAGCATTTT.

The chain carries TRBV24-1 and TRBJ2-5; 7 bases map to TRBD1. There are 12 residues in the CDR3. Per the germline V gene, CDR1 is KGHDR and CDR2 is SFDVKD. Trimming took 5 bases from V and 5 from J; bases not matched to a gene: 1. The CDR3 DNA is TGTGCCACCAGTGGAGGGGGCGAGACCCAGTACTTC. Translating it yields CATSGGGETQYF.

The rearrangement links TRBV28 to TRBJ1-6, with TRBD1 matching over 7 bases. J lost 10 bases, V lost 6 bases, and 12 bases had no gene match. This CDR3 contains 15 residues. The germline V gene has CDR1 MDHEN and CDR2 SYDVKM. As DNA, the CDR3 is TGTGCCAGCAGCCCACCCCCGACAGGGTTCTCACCCCTCCACTTT. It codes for CASSPPPTGFSPLHF.

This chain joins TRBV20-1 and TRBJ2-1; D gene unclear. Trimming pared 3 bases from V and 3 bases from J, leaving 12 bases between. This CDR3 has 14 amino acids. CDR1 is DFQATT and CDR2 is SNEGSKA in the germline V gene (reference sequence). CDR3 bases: TGCAGTGCTAGGTTGCGGAACCTCTACAATGAGCAGTTCTTC. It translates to CSARLRNLYNEQFF.

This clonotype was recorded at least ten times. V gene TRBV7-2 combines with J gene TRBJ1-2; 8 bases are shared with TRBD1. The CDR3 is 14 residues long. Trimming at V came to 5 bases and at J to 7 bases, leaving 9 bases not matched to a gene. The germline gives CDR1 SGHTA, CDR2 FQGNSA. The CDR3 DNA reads TGTGCCAGCAGCGGTTCAACCAGGGGGCTTGGCTACACCTTC. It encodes CASSGSTRGLGYTF.

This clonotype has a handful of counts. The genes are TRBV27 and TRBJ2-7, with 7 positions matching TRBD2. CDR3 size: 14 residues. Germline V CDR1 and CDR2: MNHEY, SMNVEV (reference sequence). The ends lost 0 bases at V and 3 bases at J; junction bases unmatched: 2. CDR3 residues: CASSLSGEGYEQYV. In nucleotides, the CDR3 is TGTGCCAGCAGTTTATCCGGGGAGGGCTACGAGCAGTACGTC.

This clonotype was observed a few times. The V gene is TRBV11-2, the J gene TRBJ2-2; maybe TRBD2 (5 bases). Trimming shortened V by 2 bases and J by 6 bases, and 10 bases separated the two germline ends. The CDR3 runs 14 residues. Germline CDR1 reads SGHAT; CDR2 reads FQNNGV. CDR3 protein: CASSLTRRPGELFF. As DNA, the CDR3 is TGTGCCAGCAGCTTAACTAGGCGTCCCGGGGAGCTGTTTTTT.

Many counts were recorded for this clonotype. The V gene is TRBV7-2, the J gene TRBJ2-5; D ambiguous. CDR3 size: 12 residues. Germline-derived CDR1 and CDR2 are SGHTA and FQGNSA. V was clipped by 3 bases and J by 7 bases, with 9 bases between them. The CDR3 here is CASSFEVGTQYF. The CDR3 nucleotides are TGTGCCAGCAGCTTCGAAGTGGGGACCCAGTACTTC. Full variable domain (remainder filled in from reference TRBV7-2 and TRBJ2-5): GAGVSQSPSNKVTEKGKDVELRCDPISGHTALYWYRQSLGQGLEFLIYFQGNSAPDKSGLPSDRFSAERTGGSVSTLTIQRTQQEDSAVYLCASSFEVGTQYFGPGTRLLVL.

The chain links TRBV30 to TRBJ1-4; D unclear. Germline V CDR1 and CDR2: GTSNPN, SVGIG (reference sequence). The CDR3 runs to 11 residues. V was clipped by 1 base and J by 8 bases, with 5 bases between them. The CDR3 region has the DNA TGTGCCTGGAGTGGATCCGAAAAACTGTTTTTT. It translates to CAWSGSEKLFF.

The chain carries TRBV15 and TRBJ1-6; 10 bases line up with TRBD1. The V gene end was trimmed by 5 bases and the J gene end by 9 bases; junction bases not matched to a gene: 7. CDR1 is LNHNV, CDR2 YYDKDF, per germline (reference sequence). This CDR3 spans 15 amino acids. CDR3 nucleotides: TGTGCCACCAGCCAAGGACAGGGGGAAGGTTCACCCCTCCACTTT. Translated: CATSQGQGEGSPLHF.

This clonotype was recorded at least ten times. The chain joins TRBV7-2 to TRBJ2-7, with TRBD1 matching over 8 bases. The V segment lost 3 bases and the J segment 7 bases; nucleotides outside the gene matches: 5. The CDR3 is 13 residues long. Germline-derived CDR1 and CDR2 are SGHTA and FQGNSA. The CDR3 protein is CASSFTTGGEQYF. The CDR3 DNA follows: TGTGCCAGCAGCTTTACCACAGGGGGAGAGCAGTACTTC.

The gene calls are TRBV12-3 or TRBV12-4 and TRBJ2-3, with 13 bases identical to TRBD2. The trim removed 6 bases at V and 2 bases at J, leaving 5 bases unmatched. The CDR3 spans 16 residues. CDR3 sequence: CASSRLAGGNTDTQYF. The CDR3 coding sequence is TGTGCCAGCAGCCGACTAGCGGGAGGTAACACAGATACGCAGTATTTT.

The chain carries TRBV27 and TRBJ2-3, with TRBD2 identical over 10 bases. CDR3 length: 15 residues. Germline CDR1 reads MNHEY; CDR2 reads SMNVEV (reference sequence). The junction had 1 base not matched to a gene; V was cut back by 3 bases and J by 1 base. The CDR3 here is CASSFGLAGTDTQYF. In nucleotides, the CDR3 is TGTGCCAGCAGTTTCGGACTAGCGGGCACAGATACGCAGTATTTT.

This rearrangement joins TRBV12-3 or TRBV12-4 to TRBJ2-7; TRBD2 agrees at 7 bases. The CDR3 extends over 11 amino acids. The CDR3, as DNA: TGTGCTAGCGGGTTAGGCTCAGCGGGGTACTTC. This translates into CASGLGSAGYF.

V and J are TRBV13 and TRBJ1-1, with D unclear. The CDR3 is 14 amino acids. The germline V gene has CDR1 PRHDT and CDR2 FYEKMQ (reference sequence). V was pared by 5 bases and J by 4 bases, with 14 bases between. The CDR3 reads CASSPRRRGTEAFF. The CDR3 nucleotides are TGTGCCAGCAGCCCTCGACGGCGGGGCACTGAAGCTTTCTTT.

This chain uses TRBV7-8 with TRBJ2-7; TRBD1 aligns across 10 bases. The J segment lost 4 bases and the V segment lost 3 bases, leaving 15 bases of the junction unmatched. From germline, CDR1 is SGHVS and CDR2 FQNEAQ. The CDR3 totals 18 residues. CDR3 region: CASSLYYGGDRGGYEQYV. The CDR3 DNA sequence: TGTGCCAGCAGCTTGTACTACGGGGGGGACAGGGGTGGGTACGAGCAGTACGTC.

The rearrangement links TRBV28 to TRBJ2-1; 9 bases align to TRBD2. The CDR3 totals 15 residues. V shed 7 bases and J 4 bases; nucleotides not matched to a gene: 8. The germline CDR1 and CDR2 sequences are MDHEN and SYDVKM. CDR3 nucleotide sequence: TGTGCCAGCACCAGAAAGCGGGAGGCGTACAATGAGCAGTTCTTC. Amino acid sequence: CASTRKREAYNEQFF.

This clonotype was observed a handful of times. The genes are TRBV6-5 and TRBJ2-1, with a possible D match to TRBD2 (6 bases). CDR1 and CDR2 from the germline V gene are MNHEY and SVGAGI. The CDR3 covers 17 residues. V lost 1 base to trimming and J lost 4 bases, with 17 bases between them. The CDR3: CASSYYGVLADYNEQFF. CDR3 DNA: TGTGCCAGCAGTTACTACGGCGTCTTAGCGGATTACAATGAGCAGTTCTTC.

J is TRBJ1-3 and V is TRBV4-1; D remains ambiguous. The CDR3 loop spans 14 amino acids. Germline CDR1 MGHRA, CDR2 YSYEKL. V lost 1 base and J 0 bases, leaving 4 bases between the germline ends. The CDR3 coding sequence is TGCGCCAGCAGCCAAGTATCCTCTGGAAACACCATATATTTT. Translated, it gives CASSQVSSGNTIYF.

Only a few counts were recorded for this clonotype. The CDR3 protein is CASSWTGGYQETQYF. For the CDR3, the DNA is TGTGCCAGCAGTTGGACAGGGGGGTACCAAGAGACCCAGTACTTC. The chain has TRBV28 and TRBJ2-5; 10 bases are shared with TRBD1. After removal of 4 bases from V and 0 bases from J, the junction contained 2 bases not matched to a gene. Germline V CDR1 and CDR2: MDHEN, SYDVKM. CDR3 length: 15 residues.

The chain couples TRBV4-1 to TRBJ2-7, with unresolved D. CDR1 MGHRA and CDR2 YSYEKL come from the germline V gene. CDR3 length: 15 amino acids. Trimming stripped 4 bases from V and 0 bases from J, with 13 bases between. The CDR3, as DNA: TGCGCCAGCAGCCGGCTAGAAAGGAGCTCCTACGAGCAGTACTTC. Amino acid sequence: CASSRLERSSYEQYF.

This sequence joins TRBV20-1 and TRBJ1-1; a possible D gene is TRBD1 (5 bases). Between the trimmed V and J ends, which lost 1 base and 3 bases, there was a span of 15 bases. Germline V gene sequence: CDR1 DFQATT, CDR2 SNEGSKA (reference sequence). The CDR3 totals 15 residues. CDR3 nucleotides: TGCAGTGCTAGAGGGGCCTCGGGGGGGGACACTGAAGCTTTCTTT. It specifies CSARGASGGDTEAFF.

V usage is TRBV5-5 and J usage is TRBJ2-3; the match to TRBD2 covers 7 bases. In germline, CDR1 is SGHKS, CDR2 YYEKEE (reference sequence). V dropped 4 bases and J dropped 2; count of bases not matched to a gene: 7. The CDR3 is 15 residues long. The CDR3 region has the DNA TGTGCCAGCAGCACTCCTCTAGCGGACACAGATACGCAGTATTTT. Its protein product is CASSTPLADTDTQYF.